This T cell receptor beta chain was sequenced for a study of blood T cell repertoires in COVID-19. Study at large: Acute and convalescent COVID-19 samples came from the United States, Italy and Spain. Nucleic acid was either cDNA or gDNA, and it came from T cells, B-cell-depleted T cells, or PBMCs.

The germline CDR1 and CDR2 sequences are SGHDT and YYEEEE. The CDR3 contains 16 residues. V dropped 0 bases and J dropped 7; count of bases not matched to a gene: 6. Per the authors' pipeline: Reference gene primer amplification gave nucleated cell count estimates. TCRdb's copy holds only in-frame clones and misses some; the assay was immunoSEQ multiplex PCR. The V and J calls and the clone size are those of that table, but D and trimming were determined from the DNA. The profile covers roughly 130,000 clones, with about 82% appearing a single time and under 20% taken by the ten largest. The J gene is TRBJ2-3, the V gene TRBV5-6, with 12 nucleotides matching TRBD1. The clonotype was recovered from a man between 60 and 75 years old with active or convalescent COVID-19. Sequenced material: peripheral blood. The CDR3: CASSLEGQGAWNTQYF. CDR3 bases: TGTGCCAGCAGCTTGGAGGGACAGGGGGCTTGGAATACGCAGTATTTT.